This T cell receptor beta chain was recovered during a study of technical replicates of blood from a few donors. Between the trimmed V and J ends, which lost 3 bases and 3 bases, there was a span of 6 bases. The CDR3 is made up of 12 amino acids. Germline CDR1 and CDR2: SEHNR and FQNEAQ (reference sequence). Measured with immunoSEQ multiplex PCR; TCRdb has only the in-frame clones, and not every one. This sample has about 97,000 clones, with around 96% found just once. This clone occurred once. The TCR originated in a human donor in good health. This rearrangement joins TRBV7-9 to TRBJ2-7, with D uncertain. The specimen sequenced was T cells isolated from PBMCs. The CDR3 here is CASSFQNYEQYF. DNA of the CDR3: TGTGCCAGCAGCTTTCAGAACTACGAGCAGTACTTC.